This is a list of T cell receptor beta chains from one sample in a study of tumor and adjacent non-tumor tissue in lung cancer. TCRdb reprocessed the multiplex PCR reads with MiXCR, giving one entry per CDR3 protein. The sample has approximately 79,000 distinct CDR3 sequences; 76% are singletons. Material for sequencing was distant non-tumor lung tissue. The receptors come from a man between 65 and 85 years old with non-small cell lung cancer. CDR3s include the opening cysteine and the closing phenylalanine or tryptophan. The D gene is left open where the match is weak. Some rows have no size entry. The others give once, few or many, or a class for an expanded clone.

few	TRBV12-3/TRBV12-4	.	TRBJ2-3	CASSPRASTYTQYF	TGTGCCAGCAGTCCTAGAGCTAGCACATATACGCAGTATTTT
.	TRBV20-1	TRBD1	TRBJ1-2	CSAKTGGSIGHTF	TGCAGTGCGAAGACAGGGGGCTCGATTGGCCACACCTTC
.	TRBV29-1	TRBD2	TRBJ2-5	CSVEAGGESQYF	TGCAGCGTTGAGGCGGGGGGAGAGTCCCAGTACTTC
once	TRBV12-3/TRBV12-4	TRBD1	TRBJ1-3	CASSRPGTGIGSGNAIYF	TGTGCCAGCAGTCGTCCCGGGACAGGGATCGGATCCGGAAACGCCATATATTTT
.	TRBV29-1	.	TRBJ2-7	CSVDKRGIRPYKQYF	TGCAGCGTTGACAAACGCGGGATTAGGCCTTACAAGCAGTACTTC
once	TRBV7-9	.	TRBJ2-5	CASSFPNGETQYF	TGTGCCAGCAGCTTCCCCAATGGGGAGACCCAGTACTTC
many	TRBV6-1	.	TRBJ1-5	CASSEGWAMDQPQHF	TGTGCCAGCAGTGAAGGTTGGGCGATGGATCAGCCCCAGCATTTT
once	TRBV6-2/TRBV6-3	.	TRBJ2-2	CVSTPSTAVNAGEVFF	TGTGTCAGCACCCCATCAACAGCGGTCAACGCCGGGGAGGTGTTTTTT
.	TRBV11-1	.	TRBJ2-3	CASTRREVSADMQYF	TGTGCCAGCACCCGTCGCGAAGTAAGTGCAGATATGCAGTATTTT
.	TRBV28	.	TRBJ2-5	CTSSFNVYRGSETQYF	TGTACCAGCAGTTTTAATGTCTACCGTGGCTCAGAGACCCAGTACTTC
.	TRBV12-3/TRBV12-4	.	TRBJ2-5	CASSLQETEYF	TGTGCCAGCAGTCTTCAAGAGACCGAGTACTTC
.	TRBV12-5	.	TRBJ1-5	CACGPTAGSQPQHF	TGTGCTTGTGGTCCTACCGCTGGCAGTCAGCCCCAGCATTTT
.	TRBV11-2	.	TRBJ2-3	CAISSHGFSDTQYF	TGTGCCATCAGTTCACACGGGTTCTCAGATACGCAGTATTTT
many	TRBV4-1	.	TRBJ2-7	CASSNTIRTSLVVDEQYF	TGCGCCAGCAGCAATACTATTAGAACTAGCCTCGTGGTAGACGAGCAGTACTTC
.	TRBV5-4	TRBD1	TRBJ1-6	CASSRTGDHSSPRHF	TGTGCCAGCAGCCGAACAGGGGATCATAGTTCACCCCGCCACTTT
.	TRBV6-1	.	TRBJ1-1	CTNRRNEKTEAFF	TGTACCAACAGAAGGAACGAGAAGACTGAAGCTTTCTTT
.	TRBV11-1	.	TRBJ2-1	CASGFRETSYEQFF	TGTGCCAGCGGCTTCAGGGAAACGAGCTACGAGCAGTTCTTC
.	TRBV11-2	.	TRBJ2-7	CARTLDQRAPYEQYF	TGTGCCCGCACCTTAGATCAGCGGGCCCCCTACGAGCAGTACTTC
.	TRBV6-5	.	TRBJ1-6	CASSFSDGKNSPLQF	TGTGCCAGCAGTTTTTCCGACGGAAAAAATTCACCCCTCCAGTTT
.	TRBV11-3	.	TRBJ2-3	CAITHREVSTDKQYF	TGTGCCATCACCCATCGGGAAGTAAGCACAGATAAGCAGTATTTT
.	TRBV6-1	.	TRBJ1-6	CASRGQTNLPLHF	TGTGCCAGCCGTGGACAGACGAATTTACCCCTCCACTTT
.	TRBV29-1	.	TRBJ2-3	CSVGRQALGDTQYF	TGCAGTGTTGGGCGACAAGCTTTAGGTGATACGCAGTATTTT
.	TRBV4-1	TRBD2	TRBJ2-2	CTNRARGSSGGPRGIWELFF	TGCACCAACAGAGCAAGAGGGTCTAGCGGGGGGCCGCGGGGAATCTGGGAGTTGTTTTTT
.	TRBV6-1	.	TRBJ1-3	CAGGFRITSGNSIYF	TGTGCCGGCGGCTTCAGGATAACATCTGGAAACAGCATATATTTT
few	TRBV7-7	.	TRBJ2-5	CTSSFAKSGRVTQYF	TGTACTAGCAGTTTCGCCAAGTCCGGTCGAGTGACCCAGTACTTC
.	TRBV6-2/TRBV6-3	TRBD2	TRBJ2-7	CTSSSRGGLYSYEQYF	TGTACCAGCAGTTCCCGGGGGGGGCTCTACAGCTATGAGCAGTACTTC
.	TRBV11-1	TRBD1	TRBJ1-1	CASNIRDRTRNTEAFF	TGTGCCAGCAACATCCGGGACAGAACCCGAAACACTGAAGCTTTCTTT
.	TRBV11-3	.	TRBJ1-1	CTRRLSERNMKNEDLF	TGTACAAGAAGATTAAGTGAAAGAAACATGAAAAATGAAGATTTATTT
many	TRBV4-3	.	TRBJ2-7	CASSRIRGLKVSPYEQYF	TGCGCCAGCAGCCGGATTAGGGGTCTGAAGGTCAGCCCCTACGAGCAGTACTTC
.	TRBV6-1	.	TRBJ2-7	CASGLAGGRYDQYF	TGTGCCAGCGGGCTAGCTGGGGGAAGATACGATCAGTACTTC
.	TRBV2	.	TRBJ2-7	CASSEQGLNEQYF	TGTGCCAGCAGTGAACAGGGGCTAAACGAGCAGTACTTC
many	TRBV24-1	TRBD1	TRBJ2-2	CATRKAGGTGELFF	TGTGCCACCAGGAAGGCAGGGGGCACCGGGGAGCTGTTTTTT
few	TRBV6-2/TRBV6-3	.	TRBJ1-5	CDSSYGENKPQHF	TGTGACAGCAGTTATGGGGAGAATAAGCCCCAGCATTTT
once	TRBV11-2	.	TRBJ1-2	CASSLDRKGGYTF	TGTGCCAGCAGCTTAGATAGGAAGGGTGGCTACACCTTT
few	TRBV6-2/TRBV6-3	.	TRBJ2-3	CASSQNLGGNQPQYF	TGTGCCAGCAGTCAGAACCTGGGGGGTAATCAGCCCCAGTATTTT
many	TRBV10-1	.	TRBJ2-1	CASSGGESSYNEQFF	TGCGCCAGCAGTGGAGGCGAATCCTCCTACAATGAGCAGTTCTTC
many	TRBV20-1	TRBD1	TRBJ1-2	CSAMDRGYYGYTF	TGCAGTGCTATGGACAGGGGGTACTATGGCTACACCTTC
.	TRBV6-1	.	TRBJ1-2	CASIESNGVRGGYTF	TGTGCCAGCATTGAATCAAACGGGGTCCGGGGTGGATACACCTTC
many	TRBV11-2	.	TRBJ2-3	CASSLGSSPSTDTQYF	TGTGCCAGCAGCTTAGGTTCGAGCCCTAGCACAGATACGCAGTATTTT
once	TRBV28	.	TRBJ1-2	CVSSLVLTRQANYGYTF	TGTGTCAGCAGTTTAGTTTTAACCAGACAGGCTAACTATGGCTATACCTTC
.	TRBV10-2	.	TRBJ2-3	CASSEAACLGADTQYF	TGCGCCAGCAGTGAGGCGGCGTGTTTGGGTGCAGATACGCAGTATTTT
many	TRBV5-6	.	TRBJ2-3	CASSLKWDEGQSTDTQYF	TGTGCCAGCAGCTTGAAGTGGGATGAGGGGCAGAGCACAGATACGCAGTATTTT
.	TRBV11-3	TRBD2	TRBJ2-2	CARSRLLARNTGELFF	TGTGCCAGGAGCCGCTTACTAGCGAGGAACACCGGGGAGCTGTTTTTT
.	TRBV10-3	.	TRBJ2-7	CTIRNLPYEQYF	TGTACCATCAGGAACCTACCGTATGAGCAGTATTTC
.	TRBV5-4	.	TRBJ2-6	CDSSYPTGPSSGANVMTF	TGTGACAGCAGCTACCCGACAGGTCCTTCCTCTGGGGCCAACGTCATGACTTTC
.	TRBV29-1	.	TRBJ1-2	CNAVPYQSSGEDGYTF	TGCAACGCTGTCCCCTATCAATCCTCGGGAGAAGATGGATACACCTTC
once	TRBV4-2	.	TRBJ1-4	CASSQVPLVVANEKLFF	TGTGCCAGTAGCCAAGTACCGTTAGTGGTAGCTAATGAAAAACTGTTTTTT
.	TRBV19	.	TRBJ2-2	CATQKTTGLRELFF	TGTGCCACTCAGAAAACAACAGGGCTCAGGGAGCTGTTTTTT
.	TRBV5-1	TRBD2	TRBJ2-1	CASGLDAGGPGEQFF	TGCGCCAGCGGCTTGGATGCGGGAGGGCCCGGTGAGCAGTTCTTC
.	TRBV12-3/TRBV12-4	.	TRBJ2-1	CASSLETEKVNEQFF	TGTGCCAGCAGCCTTGAGACAGAGAAGGTCAATGAGCAGTTCTTC
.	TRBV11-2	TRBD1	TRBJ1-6	CASSLVRQGANNSYLHF	TGTGCCAGCAGCTTAGTCCGACAGGGGGCTAATAATTCATACCTCCACTTT
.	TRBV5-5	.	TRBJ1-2	CASNLGARDLYGYSF	TGTGCCAGCAACTTAGGGGCTCGCGACCTCTATGGCTACAGCTTC
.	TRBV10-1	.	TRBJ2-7	CAGSEPMSPYQQYF	TGCGCCGGTAGTGAACCCATGTCCCCATACCAGCAGTACTTC
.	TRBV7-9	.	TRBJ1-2	CASIGQANSGYTF	TGTGCCAGCATAGGACAAGCTAACTCTGGCTACACCTTC
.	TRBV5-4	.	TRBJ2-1	CTSSLPAEEQLF	TGTACCAGCAGCTTGCCGGCGGAGGAGCAGCTCTTC
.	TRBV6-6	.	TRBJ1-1	CASRWGANTEAFF	TGTGCTAGCAGATGGGGGGCAAACACTGAAGCTTTCTTT
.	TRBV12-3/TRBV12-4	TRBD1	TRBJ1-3	CASSRAGTGIGSGNIIYF	TGTGCCAGCAGTCGTGCAGGGACAGGGATCGGCTCTGGAAACATCATATATTTT